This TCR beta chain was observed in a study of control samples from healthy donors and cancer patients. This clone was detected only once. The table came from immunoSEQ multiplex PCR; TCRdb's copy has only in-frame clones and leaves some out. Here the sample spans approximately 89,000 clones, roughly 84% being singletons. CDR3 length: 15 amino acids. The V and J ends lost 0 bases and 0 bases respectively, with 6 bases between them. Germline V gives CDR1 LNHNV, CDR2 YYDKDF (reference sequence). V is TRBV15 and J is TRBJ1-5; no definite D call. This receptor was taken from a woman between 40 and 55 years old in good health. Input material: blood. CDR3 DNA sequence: TGTGCCACCAGCAGAGATACCTATAGCAATCAGCCCCAGCATTTT. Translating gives CATSRDTYSNQPQHF.